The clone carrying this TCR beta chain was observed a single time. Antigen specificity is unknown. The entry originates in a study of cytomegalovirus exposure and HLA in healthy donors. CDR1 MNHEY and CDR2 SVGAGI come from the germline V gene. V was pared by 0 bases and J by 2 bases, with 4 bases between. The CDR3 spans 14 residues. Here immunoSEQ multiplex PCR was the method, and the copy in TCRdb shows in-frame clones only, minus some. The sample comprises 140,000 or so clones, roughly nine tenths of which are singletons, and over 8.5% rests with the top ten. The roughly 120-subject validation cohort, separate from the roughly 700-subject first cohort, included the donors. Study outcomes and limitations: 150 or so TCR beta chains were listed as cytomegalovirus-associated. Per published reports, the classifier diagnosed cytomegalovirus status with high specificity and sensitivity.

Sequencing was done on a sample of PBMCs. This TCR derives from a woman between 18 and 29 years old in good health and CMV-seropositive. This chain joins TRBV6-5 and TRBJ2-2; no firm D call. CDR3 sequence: CASSYSSNTGELFF. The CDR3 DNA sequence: TGTGCCAGCAGTTACTCGTCAAACACCGGGGAGCTGTTTTTT.